These T cell receptor beta chains were read from a single sample in a study of beta chain features in type 1 diabetes. Clones were read by immunoSEQ multiplex PCR, and TCRdb kept only the in-frame ones, dropping some. The data show about 40,000 clones, over 45% seen once. The source material was central memory CD4+ T cells from blood. All receptors derive from a woman younger than 35 in good health. Both conserved end residues are part of each CDR3. A D gene is named only where the DNA matches it firmly. A row's size may be missing; if present it is once, few, many or a size class.

>TRBJ1-1|NA|TRBV10-3|NA
TGTGCCATCAGCGCGGTGGGGGGGGGAGGACACGGGCAGAACACTGAAGCTTTCTTT
CAISAVGGGGHGQNTEAFF
>TRBJ2-7|NA|TRBV6-5|TRBD1
TGTGCCAGCAGTTTCGGGACAGGGGGCTTCTACGAGCAGTACTTC
CASSFGTGGFYEQYF
>TRBJ2-5|NA|TRBV30|NA
TGTGCCTGGAGTTCTATAGGTGCGGGGTATCGGGAGACCCAGTACTTC
CAWSSIGAGYRETQYF
>TRBJ2-1|few|TRBV30|TRBD2
TGTGCCTGGAGTGCTAGCGGGAGCAAGCAGTTCTTC
CAWSASGSKQFF
>TRBJ2-7|once|TRBV11-2|TRBD2
TGTGCCAGCAGCCGGACTAGCGGGGGACGAAGCTCCTACGAGCAGTACTTC
CASSRTSGGRSSYEQYF
>TRBJ2-1|NA|TRBV11-2|NA
TGTGCCAGCAGCTTAAGCAGGGGCTCCTACAATGAGCAGTTCTTC
CASSLSRGSYNEQFF
>TRBJ1-2|NA|TRBV5-1|NA
TGCGCCAGCAGCCTGAACGCCCTTCAGGTTGGCTACACCTTC
CASSLNALQVGYTF
>TRBJ1-4|few|TRBV7-3|NA
TGTGCCAGCAGCTTAAGACGGGGTGAAAAACTGTTTTTT
CASSLRRGEKLFF
>TRBJ1-1|few|TRBV6-1|NA
TGTGCCAGCAGTGGCAGGCAATCCACTGAAGCTTTCTTT
CASSGRQSTEAFF
>TRBJ2-1|NA|TRBV19|NA
TGTGCCAGTAGTAGTGCGAGCTCCTACAATGAGCAGTTCTTC
CASSSASSYNEQFF
>TRBJ2-5|NA|TRBV19|TRBD2
TGTGCCAGTAGTATAGAGGGGAGGGTGGAAGAGACCCAGTACTTC
CASSIEGRVEETQYF
>TRBJ2-2|NA|TRBV29-1|TRBD1
TGCAGCGTTGAACAGGGGGCTTGGGGGGAGCTGTTTTTT
CSVEQGAWGELFF
>TRBJ2-3|NA|TRBV9|TRBD1
TGTGCCAGCAGCGCAGGACAGGGAACAGATACGCAGTATTTT
CASSAGQGTDTQYF
>TRBJ2-7|NA|TRBV11-2|NA
TGTGCCAGCAGCTCCCTGGCAGGGTGGGGGGTATACGAGCAGTACTTC
CASSSLAGWGVYEQYF